This TCR beta chain is drawn from a study of metastatic and nonmetastatic thyroid tumors. Across the whole study: A comparison of repertoires was made across blood and tumor or nodule tissue from malignant and benign thyroid patients. Overall study results and limits: Across blood and tumor, TCR beta diversity in malignant thyroid tumors was reportedly significantly higher than in benign nodules.

As concerns this clone: The antigen is undetermined. A much larger clone lies a single base off, so this may be a read error.

With MiXCR, TCRdb called clones anew from the PCR reads. In the table there are around 31,000 clones, 15% of which are singletons. Thyroid surgery had not been preceded by any treatment in any patient. Germline CDR1 is DFQATT and CDR2 is SNEGSKA (reference sequence). The CDR3 is 17 amino acids. The source is a male donor with papillary thyroid cancer or a benign thyroid nodule (not recorded which). Some clones in this sample may be carry-over from other donors' samples. Source material: blood. The chain couples TRBV20-1 to TRBJ2-2, with TRBD2 identical over 10 bases. CDR3 residues: CSSSSLAGVSGTGGLFF. CDR3 DNA: TGCAGTTCTAGTAGTCTAGCGGGAGTCTCGGGCACCGGGGGGCTGTTTTTT.